These T cell receptor beta chains were read from a single sample in a study of blood T cell repertoires in COVID-19. The assay was immunoSEQ multiplex PCR, and TCRdb's table has in-frame clones only and misses some. This table has 200,000 or so clones, about 80% appearing once. The sample comprised PBMCs or T cells enriched from blood (not recorded which). The receptor set was obtained from a man in his forties or fifties who had recovered from COVID-19. Each CDR3 is given without its conserved first and last residue.

cdr3_length,j_call,v_call,cdr3_aa
11,TRBJ1-2,TRBV30,AWSGRVNYGYT
13,TRBJ1-6,TRBV3-1/TRBV3-2,ASRGGASSNSPLH
14,TRBJ1-4,TRBV7-2,ASSFAGYSRNEKLF
13,TRBJ2-1,TRBV19,ASSIGHQGGNEQF
13,TRBJ1-2,TRBV7-3,ASSLYGTVGYGYT
11,TRBJ1-5,TRBV6-5,ASRGRANQPQH
13,TRBJ2-5,TRBV24-1,ATSDRTRPQETQY
11,TRBJ1-2,TRBV7-3,ASSSRTGDGYT
13,TRBJ2-3,TRBV19,ATYQQGQGTDTQY
13,TRBJ1-6,TRBV6-2/TRBV6-3,ASSYDSPKNSPLH
12,TRBJ2-3,TRBV30,AWSISGGTDTQY
10,TRBJ1-2,TRBV6-5,ASADSNYGYT
18,TRBJ2-6,TRBV5-1,ASSLAGPPDRGPGANVLT
12,TRBJ2-3,TRBV2,AGTAREDTDTQY